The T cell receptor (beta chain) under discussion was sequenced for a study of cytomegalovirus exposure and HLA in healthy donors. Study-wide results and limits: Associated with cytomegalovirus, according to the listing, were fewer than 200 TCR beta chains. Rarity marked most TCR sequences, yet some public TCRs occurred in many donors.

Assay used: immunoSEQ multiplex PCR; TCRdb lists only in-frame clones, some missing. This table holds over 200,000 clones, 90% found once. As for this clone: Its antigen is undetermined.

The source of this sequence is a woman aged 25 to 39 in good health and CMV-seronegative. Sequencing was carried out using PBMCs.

This chain's CDR3 is CASSPGVGAGGDYEQYF. CDR3 nucleotides: TGTGCCAGCAGCCCCGGCGTAGGTGCGGGAGGAGATTACGAGCAGTACTTC. V gene TRBV4-2 combines with J gene TRBJ2-7; 8 nucleotides align to TRBD2. With V trimmed by 4 bases and J by 4 bases, 15 bases remained unmatched. Per germline, CDR1 LGHNA and CDR2 YNFKEQ. The CDR3 length is 17 residues.